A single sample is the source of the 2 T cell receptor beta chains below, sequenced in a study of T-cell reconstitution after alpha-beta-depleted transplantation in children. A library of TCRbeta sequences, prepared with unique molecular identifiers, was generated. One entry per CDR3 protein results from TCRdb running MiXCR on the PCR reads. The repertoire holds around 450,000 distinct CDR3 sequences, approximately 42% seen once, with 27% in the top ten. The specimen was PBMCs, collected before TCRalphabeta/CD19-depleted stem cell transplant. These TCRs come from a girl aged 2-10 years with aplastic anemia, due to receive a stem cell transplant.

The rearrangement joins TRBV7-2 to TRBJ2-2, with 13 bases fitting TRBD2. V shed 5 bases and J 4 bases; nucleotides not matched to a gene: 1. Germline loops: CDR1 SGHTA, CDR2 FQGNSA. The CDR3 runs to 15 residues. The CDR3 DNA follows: TGTGCCAGCAGCACTAGCGGGGGGGTCACCGGGGAGCTGTTTTTT. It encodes CASSTSGGVTGELFF. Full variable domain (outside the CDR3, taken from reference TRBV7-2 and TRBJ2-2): GAGVSQSPSNKVTEKGKDVELRCDPISGHTALYWYRQSLGQGLEFLIYFQGNSAPDKSGLPSDRFSAERTGGSVSTLTIQRTQQEDSAVYLCASSTSGGVTGELFFGEGSRLTVL.

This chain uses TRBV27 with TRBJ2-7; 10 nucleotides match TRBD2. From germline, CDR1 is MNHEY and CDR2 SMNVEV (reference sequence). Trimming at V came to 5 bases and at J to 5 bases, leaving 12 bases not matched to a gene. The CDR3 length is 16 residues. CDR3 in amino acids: CASSPRGLAGEDEQYF. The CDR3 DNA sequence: TGTGCCAGCAGTCCTAGGGGGCTAGCGGGAGAAGACGAGCAGTACTTC.